These T cell receptor beta chains were read from a single sample in a study of blood T cell repertoires in COVID-19. The method was immunoSEQ multiplex PCR; TCRdb's version includes in-frame clones alone and lacks a portion of them. The sample shows a few hundred thousand clones, 92% of them seen only once. The sample consisted of PBMCs or T cells enriched from blood (not recorded which). These receptors all stem from a woman in her twenties or thirties who had recovered from COVID-19. Each CDR3 is given with its conserved first and last residue. The D gene is left open where the match is weak. Where a row states a size, it is once, few, many or the class of an expanded clone; other rows omit it.

J,size,V,D,CDR3,DNA
TRBJ2-5,NA,TRBV7-2,NA,CASSLVRGGETQYF,TGTGCCAGCAGCTTAGTGAGGGGAGGAGAGACCCAGTACTTC
TRBJ2-1,NA,TRBV7-3,TRBD2,CASSLLGLAGGAYNEQFF,TGTGCCAGCAGCTTACTCGGACTAGCGGGTGGGGCCTACAATGAGCAGTTCTTC
TRBJ2-5,NA,TRBV2,TRBD1,CASTRTGTGAGAQYF,TGTGCCAGCACCCGAACCGGGACAGGGGCGGGGGCCCAGTACTTC
TRBJ2-1,few,TRBV5-1,TRBD1,CASSPTRLDREEQFF,TGCGCCAGCAGCCCAACCCGATTAGACAGGGAGGAGCAGTTCTTC
TRBJ2-3,NA,TRBV27,TRBD2,CASSGGSGFTDTQYF,TGTGCCAGCAGCGGGGGGAGCGGGTTCACAGATACGCAGTATTTT
TRBJ2-3,NA,TRBV2,TRBD2,CARRLAGADTQYF,TGTGCCAGAAGACTAGCGGGGGCAGATACGCAGTATTTT
TRBJ1-5,NA,TRBV27,TRBD1,CASSFDRGPNQPQHF,TGTGCCAGCAGTTTTGACAGGGGGCCAAATCAGCCCCAGCATTTT
TRBJ2-7,NA,TRBV19,TRBD2,CASRVTSGGDYEQYF,TGTGCCAGTAGGGTAACTAGCGGGGGAGACTACGAGCAGTACTTC
TRBJ2-7,NA,TRBV5-6,NA,CASSLKGKVRTYEQYF,TGTGCCAGCAGCTTGAAGGGGAAAGTCCGGACCTACGAGCAGTACTTC
TRBJ1-2,NA,TRBV28,TRBD1,CASSSAGTGVRDYTF,TGTGCCAGCAGTTCCGCCGGGACAGGGGTTCGTGACTACACCTTC
TRBJ2-3,NA,TRBV5-6,TRBD2,CASSLLGLAKDTQYF,TGTGCCAGCAGCTTGCTGGGACTAGCGAAAGATACGCAGTATTTT
TRBJ1-5,NA,TRBV6-5,NA,CASRASQGGNQPQHF,TGTGCCAGCAGAGCCTCACAGGGAGGCAATCAGCCCCAGCATTTT
TRBJ2-1,NA,TRBV9,NA,CASSVSLDTEQFF,TGTGCCAGCAGCGTATCACTGGACACCGAGCAGTTCTTC
TRBJ2-7,NA,TRBV19,NA,CASSRKSTGSYEQYF,TGTGCCAGTAGTCGCAAATCGACAGGTTCCTACGAGCAGTACTTC
TRBJ1-2,NA,TRBV9,TRBD1,CASRGTGANGYTF,TGTGCCAGCAGGGGGACAGGGGCAAACGGCTACACCTTC
TRBJ1-2,NA,TRBV19,NA,CASSIALYRAYGYTF,TGTGCCAGTAGTATTGCCCTATACAGAGCCTATGGCTACACCTTC
TRBJ1-6,NA,TRBV28,NA,CASSSSSYNSPLHF,TGTGCCAGCAGTTCGAGCTCCTATAATTCACCCCTCCACTTT
TRBJ2-1,NA,TRBV18,NA,CASSPPGAPYNEQFF,TGTGCCAGCTCACCACCGGGGGCACCCTACAATGAGCAGTTCTTC
TRBJ2-1,NA,TRBV19,NA,CASSKGVNEQFF,TGTGCCAGTAGTAAGGGGGTGAATGAGCAGTTCTTC
TRBJ2-3,NA,TRBV21-1,NA,CASIPRDSRYTDTQYF,TGTGCCAGCATCCCCCGGGACTCCCGGTACACAGATACGCAGTATTTT
TRBJ1-1,NA,TRBV5-7,NA,CASSSTGTEAFF,TGTGCCAGCAGCTCAACGGGCACTGAAGCTTTCTTT
TRBJ2-4,NA,TRBV3-1/TRBV3-2,TRBD2,CASGREGRNKNIQYF,TGTGCCAGCGGACGGGAGGGACGGAACAAAAACATTCAGTACTTC
TRBJ2-3,NA,TRBV5-8,NA,CASSSQGRGTDTQYF,TGTGCCAGCAGTAGTCAGGGGCGGGGGACAGATACGCAGTATTTT
TRBJ1-5,NA,TRBV28,NA,CASSLWRSNQPQHF,TGTGCCAGCAGTTTATGGAGGAGCAATCAGCCCCAGCATTTT
TRBJ1-2,NA,TRBV15,NA,CATSFERAGGYTF,TGTGCCACCAGCTTTGAGAGGGCAGGTGGCTACACCTTC
TRBJ1-4,NA,TRBV18,TRBD1,CASSDRDSAEKLFF,TGTGCCAGCTCCGACAGGGATTCGGCTGAAAAACTGTTTTTT
TRBJ2-2,NA,TRBV9,TRBD2,CASSAGGGANTGELFF,TGTGCCAGCAGCGCAGGTGGGGGGGCGAACACCGGGGAGCTGTTTTTT
TRBJ2-1,NA,TRBV7-9,TRBD2,CASSPLSGTSHGDEQFF,TGTGCCAGCAGCCCTCTCTCCGGGACTAGCCACGGGGATGAGCAGTTCTTC
TRBJ1-1,NA,TRBV28,NA,CASSLNGGMNTEAFF,TGTGCCAGCAGCTTAAACGGGGGGATGAACACTGAAGCTTTCTTT
TRBJ2-1,NA,TRBV5-1,NA,CASSFGSGENNEQFF,TGCGCCAGCAGCTTTGGTTCGGGAGAAAACAATGAGCAGTTCTTC
TRBJ2-7,once,TRBV9,TRBD2,CASSVGSGVSYEQYF,TGTGCCAGCAGCGTAGGAAGCGGGGTTTCCTACGAGCAGTACTTC
TRBJ1-4,NA,TRBV27,NA,CASSRRKDEKLFF,TGTGCCAGCAGTCGGCGGAAGGATGAAAAACTGTTTTTT
TRBJ2-3,NA,TRBV12-3/TRBV12-4,NA,CASNTPPDTQYF,TGTGCCAGCAACACCCCCCCAGATACGCAGTATTTT
TRBJ1-1,NA,TRBV6-5,TRBD1,CASSGTGGNPEAFF,TGTGCCAGCAGCGGGACAGGGGGCAACCCTGAAGCTTTCTTT
TRBJ2-5,once,TRBV19,NA,CASSPEGGALIKTQYF,TGTGCCAGTAGTCCTGAGGGGGGGGCGCTTATAAAGACCCAGTACTTC
TRBJ2-2,NA,TRBV29-1,NA,CSGFITGYTGELFF,TGCAGCGGATTCATAACAGGTTACACCGGGGAGCTGTTTTTT
TRBJ2-3,once,TRBV29-1,NA,CTTIKLGTDTQYF,TGCACCACAATAAAATTGGGCACAGATACGCAGTATTTT
TRBJ2-7,NA,TRBV28,TRBD2,CASSPGGSGAYEQYF,TGTGCCAGCAGTCCGGGGGGTAGCGGCGCCTACGAGCAGTACTTC
TRBJ1-2,NA,TRBV28,NA,CASSFPREGYTF,TGTGCCAGCAGTTTCCCCAGGGAAGGCTACACCTTC
TRBJ2-1,NA,TRBV4-2,NA,CASRDYFNEQFF,TGTGCCAGCAGGGACTATTTCAATGAGCAGTTCTTC
TRBJ2-5,NA,TRBV7-3,TRBD1,CASSPQGGKETQYF,TGTGCCAGCAGCCCACAGGGGGGTAAAGAGACCCAGTACTTC
TRBJ2-5,NA,TRBV7-9,NA,CASSSSGPSNQETQYF,TGTGCCAGCAGCTCTTCAGGGCCCTCAAACCAAGAGACCCAGTACTTC
TRBJ1-5,NA,TRBV27,NA,CASSLGGIGNQPQHF,TGTGCCAGCAGTTTGGGGGGGATCGGGAATCAGCCCCAGCATTTT
TRBJ2-3,NA,TRBV4-2,TRBD2,CASSRGAGGGTDTQYF,TGTGCCAGCAGCCGGGGAGCCGGGGGAGGGACAGATACGCAGTATTTT
TRBJ1-6,NA,TRBV28,TRBD1,CASSWDRRHSPLHF,TGTGCCAGCAGTTGGGACAGGCGGCACTCACCCCTCCACTTT
TRBJ1-2,NA,TRBV7-3,NA,CASSPGRSYGYTF,TGTGCCAGCAGCCCCGGCCGGAGCTATGGCTACACCTTC
TRBJ2-5,NA,TRBV3-1/TRBV3-2,TRBD2,CASSQIRASGRAGQETQYF,TGTGCCAGCAGCCAAATACGGGCTAGCGGGAGGGCGGGGCAAGAGACCCAGTACTTC
TRBJ2-6,NA,TRBV29-1,TRBD2,CSVEEGRGLSGANVLTF,TGCAGCGTTGAAGAGGGGAGGGGCCTATCTGGGGCCAACGTCCTGACTTTC
TRBJ2-2,few,TRBV5-1,TRBD2,CASSLGGLVANTGELFF,TGCGCCAGCAGCTTGGGGGGACTAGTAGCGAACACCGGGGAGCTGTTTTTT
TRBJ2-3,NA,TRBV5-1,TRBD1,CASSRNRGDTQYF,TGCGCCAGCAGCCGAAACAGGGGTGATACGCAGTATTTT
TRBJ1-1,NA,TRBV27,NA,CASSRNAMAEAFF,TGTGCCAGCAGTCGAAATGCGATGGCTGAAGCTTTCTTT
TRBJ1-2,NA,TRBV4-2,NA,CASSQDPGVNYGYTF,TGTGCCAGCAGCCAAGATCCGGGGGTGAACTATGGCTACACCTTC
TRBJ2-3,NA,TRBV28,NA,CASSLSGVGITDTQYF,TGTGCCAGCAGTTTATCCGGGGTGGGCATTACAGATACGCAGTATTTT
TRBJ1-1,NA,TRBV7-3,NA,CASSLPGTSVQNTEAFF,TGTGCCAGCAGCCTCCCGGGGACATCAGTCCAGAACACTGAAGCTTTCTTT
TRBJ2-7,NA,TRBV20-1,NA,CSVKQVYEQYF,TGCAGTGTGAAACAGGTCTACGAGCAGTACTTC
TRBJ1-2,NA,TRBV28,NA,CASSLGLYGYTF,TGTGCCAGCAGTTTAGGCCTCTATGGCTACACCTTC